The TCR beta chain under discussion was sequenced for a study of T cells in Graves' hyperthyroidism and ophthalmopathy. Notes on the study in general: Ophthalmopathy prediction by the model preceded onset by a median approximately six months.

Patients showing uncontrolled infection, other autoimmune disease, pregnancy or lactation were ineligible. TCR beta CDR3 region amplification was performed from RNA transcripts. Using the HTBI primer set, a first-round RT-PCR was run on the TCR CDR3. TCRdb re-derived calls from the multiplex PCR reads in MiXCR, one entry per CDR3 protein. The table has 500,000 to 650,000 distinct CDR3 sequences, 40% to 55% seen once. CDR1 is SEHNR and CDR2 is FQNEAQ in the germline V gene (reference sequence). V lost 5 bases, J lost 2 bases, and 13 bases lay in between. The CDR3 contains 16 residues. This clonotype appeared many times. Its antigen is undetermined.

This chain joins TRBV7-9 and TRBJ2-6; tentative D call: TRBD1 (5 bases). This sequence originates from an adult woman with Graves' disease, either hyperthyroidism or ophthalmopathy (not recorded which). Sequenced sample: peripheral blood or thyroid tissue (not recorded which). As DNA, the CDR3 is TGTGCCAGCAGCCCTCCAGGGTTCCCTGGGGCCAACGTCCTGACTTTC. It encodes CASSPPGFPGANVLTF. Full variable domain (rest looked up from reference TRBV7-9 and TRBJ2-6): DTGVSQNPRHKITKRGQNVTFRCDPISEHNRLYWYRQTLGQGPEFLTYFQNEAQLEKSRLLSDRFSAERPKGSFSTLEIQRTEQGDSAMYLCASSPPGFPGANVLTFGAGSRLTVL.